Presented here are 31 T cell receptor beta chains from one specimen sequenced in a study of CXCR3-negative and CXCR3-positive naive CD8 T cells. Via 5' RACE with UMI labels, TRB cDNA libraries were prepared. TCRdb reprocessed the 5' RACE reads and stores each CDR3 protein as one record, lacking DNA. Its table lists tens of thousands of distinct CDR3 sequences. Specimen: memory CD8+ T cells from blood. Receptor source: a human donor in good health. Some clones in this sample may be carry-over from other donors' samples.

The chain joins TRBV6-2 or TRBV6-3 to TRBJ2-3; checking the TCRdb D call of TRBD2 is not possible without DNA. The germline V gene encodes CDR1 MNHEY and CDR2 SVGEGT. The CDR3 length is 15 residues. Here the CDR3 reads CASSSGTSATDTQYF.

The J gene is TRBJ2-1, the V gene TRBV24-1. The CDR3 sequence is 14 residues long. Germline CDR1 reads KGHDR; CDR2 reads SFDVKD. The chain's CDR3 is CATSAASSYNEQFF.

This clonotype shows up as medium-sized by frequency. V usage is TRBV6-4 and J usage is TRBJ2-1; TCRdb reports TRBD2, a call that lacks DNA to check it against. CDR3 length: 16 amino acids. Looked up from germline, CDR1 is MRHNA and CDR2 is SNTAGT. The CDR3 region is CASSPSSGGGYNEQFF.

The chain has TRBV7-6 and TRBJ2-7; TCRdb's D gene call, TRBD1, goes unchecked for lack of DNA. CDR3 length: 16 residues. Germline lookup yields CDR1 SGHVS and CDR2 FNYEAQ. This CDR3 reads CASSRSRDGSSYEQYF.

This chain links TRBV28 with TRBJ1-4; the TRBD1 assignment by TCRdb is unverifiable without DNA. Germline-derived CDR1 and CDR2 are MDHEN and SYDVKM. This CDR3 spans 16 amino acids. The CDR3 spells CASSLPRQAHNEKLFF.

Measured by frequency, this clonotype is medium-sized. The gene calls are TRBV6-5 and TRBJ2-5. The CDR3 has 15 residues. Germline CDR1 and CDR2: MNHEY and SVGAGI. CDR3 region: CASSYSGLGGETQYF.

CDR3 region: CSVRGTHTEAFF. The rearrangement uses TRBV29-1 and TRBJ1-1. CDR1 and CDR2 (germline): SQVTM, ANQGSEA. This CDR3 has 12 amino acids.

The V call is TRBV28, the J call TRBJ2-1; TCRdb names TRBD2, which stays unverified in the absence of DNA. The CDR3 extends over 16 amino acids. CDR1 is MDHEN, CDR2 SYDVKM, per germline. CDR3 sequence reads: CASSLGRLAGHNEQFF.

The chain employs TRBV2 and TRBJ2-6. Germline assignment: CDR1 SNHLY and CDR2 FYNNEI. The CDR3 contains 16 residues. The CDR3 reads CASSDDRGSGANVLTF.

CDR3 loop: CSVDGLSSGRIWDTQYF. The chain joins TRBV29-1 to TRBJ2-3; the TRBD2 assignment by TCRdb is unverifiable without DNA. This CDR3 spans 17 amino acids. The germline V gene has CDR1 SQVTM and CDR2 ANQGSEA.

The chain joins TRBV12-3 or TRBV12-4 to TRBJ2-2. The CDR3 is made up of 16 amino acids. The CDR3: CASSFGVTANTGELFF.

This chain's CDR3 is CASSPGTVSYGYTF. This chain uses TRBV4-3 with TRBJ1-2. Germline lookup yields CDR1 LGHNA and CDR2 YSLEER. The CDR3 length is 14 residues.

This clonotype counts as medium-sized by frequency. V is TRBV29-1 and J is TRBJ1-5; TCRdb outputs TRBD1, but without DNA this stays unchecked. CDR1 is SQVTM, CDR2 ANQGSEA, per germline. The CDR3 spans 14 residues. The CDR3 sequence: CSVAQGYGNQPQHF.

The chain uses TRBV6-2 or TRBV6-3 and TRBJ2-1. Germline-derived CDR1 and CDR2 are MNHEY and SVGEGT. The CDR3 has 15 amino acids. CDR3 region: CASSYAHVSYNEQFF.

The genes are TRBV29-1 and TRBJ2-1; TCRdb outputs TRBD1, but without DNA this stays unchecked. This CDR3 spans 13 amino acids. The germline V gene has CDR1 SQVTM and CDR2 ANQGSEA. CDR3: CSYQDREDNEQFF.

The chain joins TRBV6-2 or TRBV6-3 to TRBJ2-1. Per the germline V gene, CDR1 is MNHEY and CDR2 is SVGEGT. CDR3 size: 15 residues. CDR3 sequence: CASSYSIYTGNEQFF.

This rearrangement joins TRBV5-1 to TRBJ2-7; TCRdb's assignment of TRBD1 cannot be checked, as there is no DNA. Germline-derived CDR1 and CDR2 are SGHRS and YFSETQ. This CDR3 has 13 amino acids. The CDR3 sequence: CASSGDIAYEQYF.

This clonotype is classed as medium-sized by frequency. The rearrangement links TRBV29-1 to TRBJ2-7; TCRdb returns TRBD2, unconfirmable since there is no DNA. The CDR3 runs to 12 residues. Germline assignment: CDR1 SQVTM and CDR2 ANQGSEA. CDR3 amino acids: CSFAGLYYEQYF.

This chain links TRBV4-2 with TRBJ2-5; lacking DNA, the TRBD1 call made by TCRdb goes unchecked. This CDR3 spans 15 amino acids. Germline CDR1 reads LGHNA; CDR2 reads YNFKEQ. The CDR3 sequence: CASSQDRPGQETQYF.

This chain joins TRBV28 and TRBJ1-1; the TRBD1 assignment by TCRdb is unverifiable without DNA. The CDR3 covers 14 residues. Germline V gene data show CDR1 as MDHEN and CDR2 as SYDVKM. The CDR3 spells CASSETVMNTEAFF.

This rearrangement joins TRBV25-1 to TRBJ2-1; TCRdb gives TRBD2 as the D gene, but with no DNA this cannot be confirmed. The CDR3 contains 16 residues. CDR1 is MGHDK and CDR2 is SYGVNS in the germline V gene. The CDR3 loop is CASSAPRGREYNEQFF. Complete variable domain (other parts from reference TRBV25-1 and TRBJ2-1): EADIYQTPRYLVIGTGKKITLECSQTMGHDKMYWYQQDPGMELHLIHYSYGVNSTEKGDLSSESTVSRIRTEHFPLTLESARPSHTSQYLCASSAPRGREYNEQFFGPGTRLTVL.

This clonotype registers medium-sized by frequency. The chain carries TRBV4-3 and TRBJ2-7. CDR1 is LGHNA, CDR2 YSLEER, per germline. The CDR3 is 14 residues long. The CDR3 spells CASSQDRYLDEQYF.

V is TRBV12-3 or TRBV12-4 and J is TRBJ2-3. The CDR3 is 14 amino acids. The chain's CDR3 is CASSSKLDGDTQYF.

The chain employs TRBV20-1 and TRBJ1-1; TCRdb returns TRBD1, unconfirmable since there is no DNA. This CDR3 comprises 14 residues. The germline gives CDR1 DFQATT, CDR2 SNEGSKA (reference sequence). The CDR3 region is CSARSTTGTGYDFF.

This chain links TRBV27 with TRBJ1-3. Germline V gene sequence: CDR1 MNHEY, CDR2 SMNVEV (reference sequence). CDR3 length equals 14 residues. The CDR3 here is CASSLRNSGNTIYF.

The genes are TRBV6-5 and TRBJ2-1; TCRdb lists TRBD2, though no DNA is available to test this call. Germline CDR1 and CDR2: MNHEY and SVGAGI. CDR3 size: 18 residues. CDR3 amino acids: CASSSSTGAGPPYNEQFF.

V and J are TRBV5-1 and TRBJ1-5; TCRdb's D call, TRBD1, is unchecked because there is no DNA. The germline gives CDR1 SGHRS, CDR2 YFSETQ. This CDR3 has 14 residues. CDR3 protein: CASSRTGPNQPQHF.

This chain uses TRBV28 with TRBJ2-1; the TCRdb D gene call, TRBD2, has no DNA to confirm it. CDR1 is MDHEN and CDR2 is SYDVKM in the germline V gene. The CDR3 runs to 22 residues. CDR3 protein: CASTTNLPGLAPKKASYNEQFF.

The genes are TRBV4-3 and TRBJ1-1; there is no DNA to check the TCRdb D call of TRBD1. The CDR3 is 13 amino acids. Germline CDR1 and CDR2: LGHNA and YSLEER. The CDR3 spells CASSYGANTEAFF.

The V and J genes are TRBV23-1 and TRBJ2-6; no DNA is available, so the TRBD1 call from TCRdb remains unchecked. TRBV23-1 is identified as an open reading frame with a role that is uncertain. The CDR3 is 23 residues long. The CDR3 sequence is CASSQSLRPGTAGPDRYTNVLTF.

The chain links TRBV7-8 to TRBJ1-1; without DNA, the TCRdb call of TRBD1 cannot be checked. The germline V gene has CDR1 SGHVS and CDR2 FQNEAQ. The CDR3 spans 13 residues. CDR3 amino acids: CASSPQVNTEAFF.